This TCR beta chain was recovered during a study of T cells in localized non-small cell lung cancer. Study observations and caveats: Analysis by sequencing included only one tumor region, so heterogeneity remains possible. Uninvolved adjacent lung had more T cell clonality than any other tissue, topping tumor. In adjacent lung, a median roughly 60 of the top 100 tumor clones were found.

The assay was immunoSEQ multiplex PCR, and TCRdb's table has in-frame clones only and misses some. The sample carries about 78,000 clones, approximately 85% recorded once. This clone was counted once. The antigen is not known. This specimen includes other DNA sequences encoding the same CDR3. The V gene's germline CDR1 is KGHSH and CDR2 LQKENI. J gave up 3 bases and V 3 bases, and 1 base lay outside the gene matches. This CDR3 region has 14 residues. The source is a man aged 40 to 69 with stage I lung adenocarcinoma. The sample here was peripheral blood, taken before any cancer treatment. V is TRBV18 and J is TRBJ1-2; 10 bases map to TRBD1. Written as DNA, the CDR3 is TGTGCCAGCTCACCGACAGGGGGCGACTATGGCTACACCTTC. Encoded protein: CASSPTGGDYGYTF. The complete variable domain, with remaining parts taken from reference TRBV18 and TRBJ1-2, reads NAGVMQNPRHLVRRRGQEARLRCSPMKGHSHVYWYRQLPEEGLKFMVYLQKENIIDESGMPKERFSAEFPKEGPSILRIQQVVRGDSAAYFCASSPTGGDYGYTFGSGTRLTVV.